Listed here are 28 T cell receptor beta chains from one sample, sequenced in a study of shared clonotypes between healthy human individuals (dated by TCRdb to the early 2020s). Library preparation employed the immunoSEQ multiplex PCR assay. The source is immuneACCESS, and TCRdb retained only in-frame sequences with V and J called. Part of the clones is not carried over; for the studies checked, unresolved V genes explain less than half of this, and the remainder is unexplained. The sample table holds roughly 1,500,000 clones, of which less than 99% were seen once. Around 0.33% of the sample is held by the ten biggest clonotypes. The material sequenced was naive CD4+ T cells sorted from blood. The cell subset or site label, read with the paper, signifies: CD45RA+ positively selected. The receptor set was obtained from a man aged 25-45 years in good health.

This clone appeared once. Different DNA sequences within this sample yield the same CDR3. V and J are TRBV7-2 and TRBJ1-1, with D unresolved. V was cut by 1 base and J by 1 base, with 4 bases left in between. The germline V gene has CDR1 SGHTA and CDR2 FQGNSA. There are 13 residues in the CDR3. DNA of the CDR3: TGTGCCAGCAGCTTAGGTGCGAACACTGAAGCTTTCTTT. This translates into CASSLGANTEAFF.

The CDR3 here is CAWSHGGTEAFF. The DNA for the CDR3 is TGTGCCTGGAGCCATGGGGGCACTGAAGCTTTCTTT. The chain recombines TRBV30 with TRBJ1-1; D possibly corresponds to TRBD1 (5 bases). This CDR3 contains 12 residues. Trimming removed 3 bases from V and 4 bases from J, with 9 bases in between. The V gene's germline CDR1 is GTSNPN and CDR2 SVGIG (reference sequence).

The rearrangement links TRBV5-1 to TRBJ2-7; D call uncertain. This CDR3 has 14 amino acids. From germline, CDR1 is SGHRS and CDR2 YFSETQ. Trimming cost V 0 bases and J 6 bases, with 13 bases left between them. The CDR3 DNA reads as TGCGCCAGCAGCTTGGCTAGGGAAATTTGCGAGCAGTACTTC. Its protein product is CASSLAREICEQYF.

This clone was detected only once. The chain recombines TRBV28 with TRBJ2-7; D is possibly TRBD2 (5 bases). The CDR3 spans 15 residues. The V end lost 2 bases, the J end lost 3 bases, and 14 bases lay between the germline ends. Germline lookup yields CDR1 MDHEN and CDR2 SYDVKM. DNA of the CDR3: TGTGCCAGCAGTTTAAGCGCAGGAGGTTTCTACGAGCAGTACTTC. Protein sequence: CASSLSAGGFYEQYF. Full variable domain (outside the CDR3, taken from reference TRBV28 and TRBJ2-7): DVKVTQSSRYLVKRTGEKVFLECVQDMDHENMFWYRQDPGLGLRLIYFSYDVKMKEKGDIPEGYSVSREKKERFSLILESASTNQTSMYLCASSLSAGGFYEQYFGPGTRLTVT.

The chain couples TRBV5-8 to TRBJ1-3; D not resolved. Germline V gene lookup returns CDR1 SGHTS and CDR2 YDEGEE. Between the trimmed V and J ends, which lost 4 bases and 2 bases, there was a span of 7 bases. The CDR3 loop spans 13 amino acids. The CDR3 protein is CASSPRTGNTIYF. CDR3 DNA sequence: TGTGCCAGCAGCCCGCGGACTGGAAACACCATATATTTT.

Concerning this clone: Other DNA sequences within the sample encode an identical CDR3. The chain couples TRBV10-1 to TRBJ2-7; D is unresolved. Germline V lookup: CDR1 WNHNN, CDR2 SYGVQD (reference sequence). CDR3 length: 12 residues. V lost 4 bases, J lost 0 bases, and 4 bases lay in between. The CDR3 bases are TGCGCCAGCAGTGGTGACTCCTACGAGCAGTACTTC. It codes for CASSGDSYEQYF.

The V gene is TRBV28, the J gene TRBJ2-3, with 9 nucleotides matching TRBD2. CDR3 length: 15 amino acids. V was clipped by 6 bases and J by 4 bases; unmatched bases: 8. CDR1 MDHEN and CDR2 SYDVKM come from the germline V gene. CDR3 residues: CASRGGGRAPDTQYF. The CDR3 DNA reads as TGTGCCAGCAGGGGCGGCGGGAGGGCCCCAGATACGCAGTATTTT.

In this sample, this clone turned up once. V gene TRBV28 combines with J gene TRBJ2-5, with 8 nucleotides matching TRBD1. Germline-derived CDR1 and CDR2 are MDHEN and SYDVKM. The CDR3 is 13 residues long. Trimming cost V 2 bases and J 14 bases; bases outside gene matches: 10. The CDR3 nucleotides read TGTGCCAGCAGTTTAGTTCCCAGGGGGCGTACATACTTC. As protein: CASSLVPRGRTYF.

This rearrangement joins TRBV7-8 to TRBJ1-5; D is unclear. Germline V gene sequence: CDR1 SGHVS, CDR2 FQNEAQ. CDR3 length equals 15 residues. V gave up 1 base and J gave up 4 bases, with 11 bases separating them. In DNA form, the CDR3 reads TGTGCCAGCAGCTTAGGTCGGGGTCGGAATCAGCCCCAGCATTTT. It encodes CASSLGRGRNQPQHF.

The V and J genes are TRBV7-2 and TRBJ2-7, with TRBD1 matching over 8 bases. Trimming cost V 3 bases and J 2 bases; bases outside gene matches: 6. The CDR3 loop spans 15 amino acids. Germline assignment: CDR1 SGHTA and CDR2 FQGNSA. The CDR3 sequence is CASSFQTGETYEQYF. In DNA, the CDR3 is TGTGCCAGCAGCTTCCAGACAGGGGAGACCTACGAGCAGTACTTC. Complete variable domain (other parts from reference TRBV7-2 and TRBJ2-7): GAGVSQSPSNKVTEKGKDVELRCDPISGHTALYWYRQSLGQGLEFLIYFQGNSAPDKSGLPSDRFSAERTGGSVSTLTIQRTQQEDSAVYLCASSFQTGETYEQYFGPGTRLTVT.

This rearrangement joins TRBV6-6 to TRBJ1-2, with 9 bases fitting TRBD1. Germline loops: CDR1 MNHNY, CDR2 SVGAGI (reference sequence). CDR3 length equals 15 residues. The V and J ends lost 7 bases and 4 bases, in that order; junction bases with no gene match: 10. In DNA, the CDR3 is TGTGCCAGCAAGCCGGTAGCGGGACAGGGCTATGGCTACACCTTC. It specifies CASKPVAGQGYGYTF.

The chain combines TRBV7-2 with TRBJ2-1; D gene uncertain. CDR3 size: 16 residues. Germline V gene lookup returns CDR1 SGHTA and CDR2 FQGNSA. The V end lost 1 base, the J end lost 4 bases, and 14 bases lay between the germline ends. DNA of the CDR3: TGTGCCAGCAGCTTAGGTTTCCCCCAGCTATACAATGAGCAGTTCTTC. Translating gives CASSLGFPQLYNEQFF.

Worth noting for this clone: At the DNA level, this CDR3 is encoded by other sequences in the same sample as well. The chain carries TRBV9 and TRBJ2-7, with D possibly matching TRBD2 (6 bases). The CDR3 is 15 residues long. The germline V gene encodes CDR1 SGDLS and CDR2 YYNGEE. The V end lost 0 bases, the J end lost 1 base, and 11 bases lay between the germline ends. The CDR3 spells CASSVGSGSSYEQYF. DNA of the CDR3: TGTGCCAGCAGCGTAGGTAGCGGATCTTCCTACGAGCAGTACTTC.

The gene calls are TRBV30 and TRBJ1-2, with D tentatively TRBD1 (6 bases). V was shortened by 5 bases and J by 0 bases, with 10 bases between the two germline ends. This CDR3 spans 13 amino acids. The germline gives CDR1 GTSNPN, CDR2 SVGIG (reference sequence). CDR3 loop: CAWGGSSNYGYTF. The CDR3 nucleotides read TGTGCCTGGGGGGGCAGTTCTAACTATGGCTACACCTTC.

V gene TRBV5-1 combines with J gene TRBJ2-1; no clear D gene. The germline V gene encodes CDR1 SGHRS and CDR2 YFSETQ. V was pared by 0 bases and J by 2 bases, with 6 bases between. This CDR3 spans 14 amino acids. This CDR3 is CASSLVPPYNEQFF. The DNA of the CDR3 is TGCGCCAGCAGCTTGGTCCCTCCCTACAATGAGCAGTTCTTC.

V and J are TRBV9 and TRBJ2-7; D tentatively reads TRBD1 or TRBD2 (5 bases each). With 4 bases removed from V and 0 bases from J, the gap between germline ends came to 14 bases. Germline CDR1 reads SGDLS; CDR2 reads YYNGEE. CDR3 length: 15 residues. CDR3 DNA: TGTGCCAGCAGCCCCGGGGACGGGACCTCCTACGAGCAGTACTTC. It is translated as CASSPGDGTSYEQYF.

The chain employs TRBV29-1 and TRBJ2-7; D might be TRBD1 or TRBD2, each matching 7 bases. The CDR3 covers 16 residues. The V gene lost 6 bases and the J gene lost 3 bases, with 24 bases spanning the gap. Germline-derived CDR1 and CDR2 are SQVTM and ANQGSEA. This CDR3 reads CSVAGQFKNWHYEQYF. The CDR3 DNA sequence: TGCAGCGTAGCGGGACAGTTCAAAAATTGGCACTACGAGCAGTACTTC.

The chain employs TRBV28 and TRBJ2-7; the D gene is possibly TRBD2 (6 bases). Trimming left V 4 bases short and J 3 bases short, with 19 bases between. The V gene's germline CDR1 is MDHEN and CDR2 SYDVKM. CDR3 length: 16 amino acids. For the CDR3, the DNA is TGTGCCAGCAGTTCACCCGGGACTCTCCCTCTCTACGAGCAGTACTTC. Amino acid sequence: CASSSPGTLPLYEQYF.

This chain joins TRBV30 and TRBJ2-1, with D maybe TRBD2 (6 bases). The CDR3 covers 14 residues. V was clipped by 5 bases and J by 7 bases, with 18 bases between them. Germline V gene sequence: CDR1 GTSNPN, CDR2 SVGIG (reference sequence). CDR3 sequence: CAWASGARNNEQFF. In DNA form, the CDR3 reads TGTGCCTGGGCATCGGGAGCGAGGAATAATGAGCAGTTCTTC.

The table lists this clone with a count of one. The rearrangement links TRBV28 to TRBJ1-2, with 7 positions matching TRBD1. CDR1 is MDHEN and CDR2 is SYDVKM in the germline V gene. This CDR3 is 15 amino acids long. The V gene end was trimmed by 2 bases and the J gene end by 5 bases; junction bases not matched to a gene: 8. The CDR3 DNA follows: TGTGCCAGCAGTTTAAGTGGTTCAGGGGGGTATGGCTACACCTTC. This translates into CASSLSGSGGYGYTF.

V is TRBV6-1 and J is TRBJ2-1, with no clear D. The CDR3 runs to 14 residues. Trimming removed 6 bases at V and 2 bases at J, with 11 bases between. Germline CDR1 MNHNS, CDR2 SASEGT. As DNA, the CDR3 is TGTGCCAGCAGCGGGCCAGGAGCCTACAATGAGCAGTTCTTC. This sequence encodes CASSGPGAYNEQFF.

The chain is built from TRBV7-6 and TRBJ1-2, with 9 bases identical to TRBD1. The germline V gene encodes CDR1 SGHVS and CDR2 FNYEAQ. V was pared by 2 bases and J by 5 bases, with 12 bases of the junction left unmatched. This CDR3 is 17 amino acids long. The CDR3 DNA follows: TGTGCCAGCAGCTTATTCCCCGACGGGACAGGGATTTATGGCTACACCTTC. Translating it yields CASSLFPDGTGIYGYTF.

The V gene is TRBV6-1, the J gene TRBJ2-7, with 8 bases that match TRBD1. V was clipped by 0 bases and J by 5 bases; unmatched bases: 9. CDR1 is MNHNS, CDR2 SASEGT, per germline. This CDR3 comprises 16 residues. CDR3 in DNA: TGTGCCAGCAGTGAAGCTTGGACAGGGAGACGTGACGAGCAGTACTTC. It specifies CASSEAWTGRRDEQYF.

The CDR3 region is CASSKPGPEYEQYF. CDR3 sequence (DNA): TGTGCCAGCAGCAAACCGGGACCGGAGTACGAGCAGTACTTC. The chain employs TRBV21-1 and TRBJ2-7. TRBV21-1 is assigned pseudogene status. The CDR3 has 14 residues.

The gene calls are TRBV27 and TRBJ2-7; TRBD1 agrees at 7 bases. Germline assignment: CDR1 MNHEY and CDR2 SMNVEV (reference sequence). The V gene end was trimmed by 5 bases and the J gene end by 2 bases; junction bases not matched to a gene: 12. The CDR3 loop spans 16 amino acids. CDR3 nucleotide sequence: TGTGCCAGCAGTCCAAGGCCGACCGGGACAGCCTACGAGCAGTACTTC. It specifies CASSPRPTGTAYEQYF.

This sequence joins TRBV7-9 and TRBJ2-3, with 10 positions matching TRBD2. CDR3 length: 16 amino acids. Germline CDR1 and CDR2: SEHNR and FQNEAQ (reference sequence). With 1 base clipped from V and 3 bases from J, the junction kept 4 bases outside the gene matches. CDR3 in DNA: TGTGCCAGCAGCTTAGGTCAGCGGGAGGGTACAGATACGCAGTATTTT. Residues: CASSLGQREGTDTQYF.

In this sample, this clone turned up once. Other nucleotide sequences in the sample specify the same CDR3. The rearrangement links TRBV5-1 to TRBJ1-1; D possibly corresponds to TRBD1 (5 bases). This CDR3 contains 12 residues. V lost 4 bases and J lost 2, with 6 bases in between. Germline V gene lookup returns CDR1 SGHRS and CDR2 YFSETQ. CDR3 DNA sequence: TGCGCCAGCAGCAGGGGCAACACTGAAGCTTTCTTT. Protein sequence: CASSRGNTEAFF.

The V and J genes are TRBV7-6 and TRBJ2-5; the match to TRBD1 covers 7 bases. The germline gives CDR1 SGHVS, CDR2 FNYEAQ. V lost 5 bases and J lost 5; bases outside the gene matches: 5. CDR3 length: 13 residues. CDR3 in amino acids: CASSARTGETQYF. CDR3 sequence (DNA): TGTGCCAGCAGCGCCCGGACAGGCGAGACCCAGTACTTC.